This TCR beta chain was identified in a study of response to subunit inactivated influenza vaccine. Overall study results and limits: A suggestion made by the authors is that each seasonal influenza vaccination recruits few new T cells.

This CDR3 spans 13 amino acids. Germline CDR1 and CDR2: DFQATT and SNEGSKA (reference sequence). Between the trimmed V and J ends, which lost 3 bases and 5 bases, there was a span of 10 bases. TCRdb itself ran the RT-PCR reads through MiXCR, one entry per CDR3 protein. The sample shows about 310,000 distinct CDR3 sequences, just over 20% of them seen only once. A remark on this clonotype: Its antigen is as yet unknown.

The receptor comes from a man aged 50 to 75 who received an inactivated influenza vaccine. The V gene is TRBV20-1, the J gene TRBJ1-4; D may be TRBD1 (6 bases). Material: PBMCs from blood, obtained approximately 22 months after vaccination. CDR3 protein: CSARLQGNEKLFF. The DNA of the CDR3 is TGCAGTGCTAGGCTTCAGGGGAATGAAAAACTGTTTTTT.